Presented here are 8 T cell receptor beta chains from one specimen sequenced in a study of persistence of HIV-infected CD4 T cells. Cells were stimulated with overlapping HIV-1 Gag 15-mer peptides. Sorting selected CD4+ T cells upregulating both CD40 ligand and CD69. Their antigen targets remain unknown. Sequencing used immunoSEQ version 4 in survey mode. Assay used: immunoSEQ multiplex PCR; TCRdb lists only in-frame clones, some missing. The sample lists some 9,200 clones; approximately 82% were seen once. Specimen: CD4+ T cells sorted from PBMCs after roughly 18-hour stimulation, collected from a patient who received antiretroviral therapy. These receptors originate from an adult woman with HIV who was CMV-seropositive.

This clone was seen only a few times. The gene calls are TRBV7-2 and TRBJ1-2; TRBD1 is a possible D gene (5 bases). CDR3 length: 15 amino acids. Germline CDR1 and CDR2: SGHTA and FQGNSA. With 1 base removed from V and 7 bases from J, the gap between germline ends came to 16 bases. CDR3 amino acids: CASSLVQGVSGGYTF. In DNA, the CDR3 is TGTGCCAGCAGCTTAGTCCAGGGAGTTTCAGGTGGCTACACCTTC.

This chain links TRBV14 with TRBJ2-1; 9 positions agree with TRBD1. The CDR3 extends over 16 amino acids. The V and J ends lost 6 bases and 2 bases, in that order; junction bases with no gene match: 8. Germline CDR1 SGHDN, CDR2 FVKESK. Here the CDR3 reads CASRHGQGYPYNEQFF. The CDR3 bases are TGTGCCAGCAGACACGGACAGGGGTACCCCTACAATGAGCAGTTCTTC.

This clone was seen more than once but under ten times. The V and J genes are TRBV7-9 and TRBJ2-5; possibly TRBD2 for D (5 bases). V lost 4 bases and J 0 bases, leaving 15 bases between the germline ends. This CDR3 comprises 16 residues. Germline loops: CDR1 SEHNR, CDR2 FQNEAQ (reference sequence). CDR3 protein: CASSSPAGLYQETQYF. CDR3 nucleotides: TGTGCCAGCAGCTCGCCGGCCGGACTTTACCAAGAGACCCAGTACTTC.

This chain connects TRBV6-2 or TRBV6-3 to TRBJ1-1; tentative D call: TRBD1 (5 bases). This CDR3 is built from 14 residues. Trimming shortened V by 2 bases and J by 10 bases, and 17 bases separated the two germline ends. The germline V gene has CDR1 MNHEY and CDR2 SVGEGT. The DNA for the CDR3 is TGTGCCAGCAGTTACGTGAGGGGCCAAAGAGTAGCTTTCTTT. It codes for CASSYVRGQRVAFF.

The chain has TRBV6-5 and TRBJ2-7, with D maybe TRBD1 (5 bases). The CDR3 covers 15 residues. CDR1 and CDR2 (germline): MNHEY, SVGAGI. Deletions cut 7 bases from V and 7 bases from J, with 23 bases between. CDR3 loop: CASINVGQTLREQYF. As DNA, the CDR3 is TGTGCCAGCATTAATGTAGGACAAACCCTGAGGGAGCAGTACTTC.

This clone was counted only a few times. This chain links TRBV6-6 with TRBJ1-2, with 7 positions matching TRBD1. CDR3 size: 14 residues. With 8 bases clipped from V and 7 bases from J, the junction kept 13 bases outside the gene matches. Germline CDR1 is MNHNY and CDR2 is SVGAGI (reference sequence). The chain's CDR3 is CASPTPGTEGGYTF. DNA of the CDR3: TGTGCCAGCCCCACCCCCGGGACAGAGGGTGGCTACACCTTC.

V is TRBV18 and J is TRBJ1-5; 10 nucleotides match TRBD1. CDR1 is KGHSH, CDR2 LQKENI, per germline. CDR3 size: 15 residues. Trimming took 4 bases from V and 7 from J; bases not matched to a gene: 7. This CDR3 is CASSRETGGQQPQHF. The CDR3, as DNA: TGTGCCAGCTCACGGGAGACAGGGGGCCAACAGCCCCAGCATTTT.

V usage is TRBV7-9 and J usage is TRBJ2-7; the D gene could be TRBD1 or TRBD2 (5 bases each). Deletions cut 6 bases from V and 5 bases from J, with 20 bases between. CDR1 SEHNR and CDR2 FQNEAQ come from the germline V gene (reference sequence). CDR3 length: 15 residues. CDR3 region: CASSKQGTNGDEQYF. CDR3 coding DNA: TGTGCCAGCAGTAAACAAGGGACGAATGGGGACGAGCAGTACTTC. The full variable domain, its missing parts supplied by reference TRBV7-9 and TRBJ2-7, is DTGVSQNPRHKITKRGQNVTFRCDPISEHNRLYWYRQTLGQGPEFLTYFQNEAQLEKSRLLSDRFSAERPKGSFSTLEIQRTEQGDSAMYLCASSKQGTNGDEQYFGPGTRLTVT.